What follows describes a single TCR beta chain. Its antigen is currently unknown. The approximately 20-31 mg bulk tissue piece was not sorted before simultaneous RNA and DNA extraction. The data are from a study of tumor-infiltrating lymphocytes in primary liver carcinoma. Whole-study context: The patients included men and women who were aged 30 to 69 years. The tumors ranged from roughly 4.2 to 11 cm across and fell within stage T1-T3 N0M0.

A primer in the constant region served to generate TCR beta cDNA from 500 ng of total RNA. Slightly modified ARM-PCR with three nested multiplex PCR rounds yielded TCR beta libraries. The two initial PCR rounds, around 10 cycles each, used TRBV1-TRBV30 forward and C-beta reverse primers. One entry per CDR3 protein, called by TCRdb with MiXCR from the multiplex PCR reads. The sample carries about 130,000 distinct CDR3 sequences, 64% recorded once. The CDR3 has 12 residues. Germline V gene sequence: CDR1 SQVTM, CDR2 ANQGSEA. Study-level findings and limits: Top clones occupying all five tumor regions numbered only about 8-24%. Tumor-blood pairs (like tumor-adjacent pairs) overlapped less than tumor region pairs did.

The rearrangement links TRBV29-1 to TRBJ2-3; D remains ambiguous. The TCR was taken from a woman in her fifties or sixties with primary liver carcinoma and hepatitis B virus infection. Specimen: liver tumor tissue from sampling region 3. Subset indicated: tumor region T3, left-lateral pole. Here the CDR3 reads CGAHRHTDTQYF. The CDR3, as DNA: TGCGGCGCCCACCGGCACACAGATACGCAGTATTTT.